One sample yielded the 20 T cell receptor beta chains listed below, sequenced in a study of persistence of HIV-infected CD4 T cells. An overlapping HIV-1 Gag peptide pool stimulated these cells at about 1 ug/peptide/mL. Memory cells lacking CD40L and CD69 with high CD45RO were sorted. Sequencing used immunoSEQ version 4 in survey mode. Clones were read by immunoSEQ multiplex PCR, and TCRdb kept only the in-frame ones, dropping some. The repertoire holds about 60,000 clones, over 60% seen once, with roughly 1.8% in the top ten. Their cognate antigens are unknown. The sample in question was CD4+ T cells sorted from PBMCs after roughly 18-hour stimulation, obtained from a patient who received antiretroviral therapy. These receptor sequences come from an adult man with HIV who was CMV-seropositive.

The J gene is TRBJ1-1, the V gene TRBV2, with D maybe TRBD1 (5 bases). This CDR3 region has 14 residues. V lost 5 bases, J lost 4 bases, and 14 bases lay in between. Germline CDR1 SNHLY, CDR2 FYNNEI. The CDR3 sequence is CASSQGTRGTEAFF. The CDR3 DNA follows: TGTGCCAGCAGTCAGGGAACTCGGGGCACTGAAGCTTTCTTT.

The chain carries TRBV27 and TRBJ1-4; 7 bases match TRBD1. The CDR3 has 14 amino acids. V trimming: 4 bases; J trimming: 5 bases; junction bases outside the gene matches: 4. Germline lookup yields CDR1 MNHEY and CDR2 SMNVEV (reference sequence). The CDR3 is CASSSGQPNEKLFF. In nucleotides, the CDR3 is TGTGCCAGCAGTTCGGGACAGCCAAATGAAAAACTGTTTTTT.

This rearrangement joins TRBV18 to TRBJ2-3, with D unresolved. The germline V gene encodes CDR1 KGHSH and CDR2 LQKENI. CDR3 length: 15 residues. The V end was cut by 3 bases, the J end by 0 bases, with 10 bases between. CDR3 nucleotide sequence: TGTGCCAGCTCACCCCGGGCGGATAGCACAGATACGCAGTATTTT. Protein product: CASSPRADSTDTQYF.

In DNA, the CDR3 is TGTGCCAGCAGCCGATCAGGGGGCAACACTGAAGCTTTCTTT. It specifies CASSRSGGNTEAFF. This chain uses TRBV14 with TRBJ1-1; 8 bases map to TRBD1. In germline, CDR1 is SGHDN, CDR2 FVKESK. The ends lost 4 bases at V and 2 bases at J; junction bases unmatched: 3. The CDR3 has 14 amino acids.

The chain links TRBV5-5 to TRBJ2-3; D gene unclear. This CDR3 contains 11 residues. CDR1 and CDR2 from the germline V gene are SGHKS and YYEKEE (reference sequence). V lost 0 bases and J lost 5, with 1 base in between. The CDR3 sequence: CASSLEDTQYF. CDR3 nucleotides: TGTGCCAGCAGCTTGGAAGATACGCAGTATTTT.

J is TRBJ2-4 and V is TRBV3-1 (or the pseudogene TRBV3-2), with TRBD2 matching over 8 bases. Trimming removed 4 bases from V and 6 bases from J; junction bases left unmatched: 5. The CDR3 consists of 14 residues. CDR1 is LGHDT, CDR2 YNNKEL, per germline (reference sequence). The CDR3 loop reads CASSLSGGVNIQYF. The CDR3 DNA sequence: TGTGCCAGCAGCCTCAGCGGGGGAGTAAACATTCAGTACTTC.

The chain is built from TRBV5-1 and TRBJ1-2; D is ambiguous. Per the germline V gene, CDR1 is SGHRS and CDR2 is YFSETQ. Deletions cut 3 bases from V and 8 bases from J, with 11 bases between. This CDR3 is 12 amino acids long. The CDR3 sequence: CASSSPGRGYTF. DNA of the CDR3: TGCGCCAGCAGCTCCCCCGGGAGGGGCTACACCTTC.

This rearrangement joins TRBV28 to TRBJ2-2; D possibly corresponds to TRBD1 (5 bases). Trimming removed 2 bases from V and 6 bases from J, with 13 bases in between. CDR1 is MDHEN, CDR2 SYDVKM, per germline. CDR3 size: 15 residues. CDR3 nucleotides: TGTGCCAGCAGTTTAGAGGCAGGGCGATCCGGGGAGCTGTTTTTT. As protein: CASSLEAGRSGELFF. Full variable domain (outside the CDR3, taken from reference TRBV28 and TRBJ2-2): DVKVTQSSRYLVKRTGEKVFLECVQDMDHENMFWYRQDPGLGLRLIYFSYDVKMKEKGDIPEGYSVSREKKERFSLILESASTNQTSMYLCASSLEAGRSGELFFGEGSRLTVL.

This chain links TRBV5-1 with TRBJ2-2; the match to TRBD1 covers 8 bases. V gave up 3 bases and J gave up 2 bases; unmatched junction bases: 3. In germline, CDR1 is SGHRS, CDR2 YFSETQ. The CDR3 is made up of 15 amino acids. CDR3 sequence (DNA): TGCGCCAGCAGCTGGACAGGGCTCAACACCGGGGAGCTGTTTTTT. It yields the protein CASSWTGLNTGELFF.

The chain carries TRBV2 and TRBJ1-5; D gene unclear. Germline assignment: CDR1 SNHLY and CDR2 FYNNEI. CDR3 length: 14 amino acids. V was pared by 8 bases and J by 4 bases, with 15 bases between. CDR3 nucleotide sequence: TGTGCCAGCGGTCCGAGGACTCGGAATCAGCCCCAGCATTTT. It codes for CASGPRTRNQPQHF.

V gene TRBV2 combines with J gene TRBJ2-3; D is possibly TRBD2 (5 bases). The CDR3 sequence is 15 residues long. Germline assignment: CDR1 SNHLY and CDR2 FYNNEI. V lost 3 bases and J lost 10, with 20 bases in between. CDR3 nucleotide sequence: TGTGCCAGCAGTGATGGGTATGGAGAGGGTTGGGCGCAGTATTTT. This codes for CASSDGYGEGWAQYF.

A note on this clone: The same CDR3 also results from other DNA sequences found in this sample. CDR3 coding DNA: TGTGCCAGCAGCGTAGGGGCGGGGGGGCCCAGCACAGATACGCAGTATTTT. Protein sequence: CASSVGAGGPSTDTQYF. V gene TRBV9 combines with J gene TRBJ2-3, with 9 bases lining up with TRBD2. The CDR3 loop spans 17 amino acids. Germline lookup yields CDR1 SGDLS and CDR2 YYNGEE. V was clipped by 0 bases and J by 0 bases; unmatched bases: 5.

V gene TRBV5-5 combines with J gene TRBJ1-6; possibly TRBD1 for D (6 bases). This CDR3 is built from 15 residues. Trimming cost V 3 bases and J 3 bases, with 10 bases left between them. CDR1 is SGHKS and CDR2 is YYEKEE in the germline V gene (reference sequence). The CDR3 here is CASSSTGVYNSPLHF. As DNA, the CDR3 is TGTGCCAGCAGCTCGACAGGAGTCTATAATTCACCCCTCCACTTT.

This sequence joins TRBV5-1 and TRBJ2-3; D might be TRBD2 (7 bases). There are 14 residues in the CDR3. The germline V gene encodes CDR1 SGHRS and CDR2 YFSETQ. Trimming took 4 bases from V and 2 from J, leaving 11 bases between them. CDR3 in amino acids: CASSGGANTDTQYF. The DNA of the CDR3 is TGCGCCAGCAGCGGGGGGGCAAACACAGATACGCAGTATTTT.

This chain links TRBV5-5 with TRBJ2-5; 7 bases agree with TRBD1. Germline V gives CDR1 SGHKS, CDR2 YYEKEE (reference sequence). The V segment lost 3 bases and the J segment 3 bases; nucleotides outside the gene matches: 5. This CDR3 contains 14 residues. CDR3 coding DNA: TGTGCCAGCAGCTCATCTACAGGGGAAGAGACCCAGTACTTC. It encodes CASSSSTGEETQYF.

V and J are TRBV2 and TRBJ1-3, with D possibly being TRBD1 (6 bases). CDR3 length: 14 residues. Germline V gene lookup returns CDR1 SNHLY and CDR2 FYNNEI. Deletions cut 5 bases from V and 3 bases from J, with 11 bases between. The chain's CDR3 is CASSPQGDGNTIYF. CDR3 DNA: TGTGCCAGCAGTCCACAGGGAGATGGAAACACCATATATTTT.

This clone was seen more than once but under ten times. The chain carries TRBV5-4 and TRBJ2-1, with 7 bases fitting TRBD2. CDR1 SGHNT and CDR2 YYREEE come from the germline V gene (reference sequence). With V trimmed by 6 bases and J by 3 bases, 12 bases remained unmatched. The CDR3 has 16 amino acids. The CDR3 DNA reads TGTGCCAGCATCCCGGGGAGGGGCTCTGGCTACAATGAGCAGTTCTTC. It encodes CASIPGRGSGYNEQFF.

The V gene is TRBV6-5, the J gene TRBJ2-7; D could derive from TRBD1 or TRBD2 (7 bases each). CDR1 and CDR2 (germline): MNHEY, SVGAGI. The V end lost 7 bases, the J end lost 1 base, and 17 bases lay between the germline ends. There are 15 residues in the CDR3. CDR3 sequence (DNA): TGTGCCAGCACCAGGGGGGGAGCAGGTTCCTACGAGCAGTACTTC. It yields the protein CASTRGGAGSYEQYF.

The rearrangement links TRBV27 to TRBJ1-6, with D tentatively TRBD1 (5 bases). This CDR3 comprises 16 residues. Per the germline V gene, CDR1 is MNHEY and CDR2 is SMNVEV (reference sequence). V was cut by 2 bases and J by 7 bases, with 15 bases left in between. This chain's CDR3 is CASSLGGTSGNSPLHF. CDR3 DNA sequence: TGTGCCAGCAGTTTAGGAGGGACCAGCGGGAATTCACCCCTCCACTTT.

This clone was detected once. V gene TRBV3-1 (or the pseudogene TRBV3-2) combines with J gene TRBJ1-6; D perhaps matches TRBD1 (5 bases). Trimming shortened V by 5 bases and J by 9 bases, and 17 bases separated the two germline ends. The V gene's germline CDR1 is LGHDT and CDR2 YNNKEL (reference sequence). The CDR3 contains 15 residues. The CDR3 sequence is CASSSSQGRGSPLHF. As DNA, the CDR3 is TGTGCCAGCAGCTCATCCCAGGGAAGGGGTTCACCCCTCCACTTT.